The rows below give T cell receptor beta chains drawn from one sample of a study of post-analysis software for immune sequencing data. From the PCR reads, TCRdb called clonotypes with MiXCR, one entry per CDR3 protein. In the table there are approximately 400,000 distinct CDR3 sequences, roughly 36% of which are singletons. The sample consisted of blood. The receptors were sampled from a girl aged 10 to 17 with multiple sclerosis. Each CDR3 is given with its conserved first and last residue. The D gene is left open where the match is weak. Clone sizes are given selectively: once, few, many, or a class where the clone is expanded.

TRBV29-1	NA	few	TRBJ2-3	TGCAGCGTCGGCGTGCGGGGCCCAGATACGCAGTATTTT	CSVGVRGPDTQYF
TRBV29-1	NA	few	TRBJ2-5	TGCAGCGTTGAAGGTGGCAGCCCATTTCAAGAGACCCAGTACTTC	CSVEGGSPFQETQYF
TRBV7-2	NA	NA	TRBJ1-1	TGTGCCAGCAGCCCAACCGCGAGGGCCACTGAAGCTTTCTTT	CASSPTARATEAFF
TRBV5-1	NA	NA	TRBJ2-3	TGCGCCAGCAGCCCACGAGTTTCCCGGGACCCCACAGATACGCAGTATTTT	CASSPRVSRDPTDTQYF
TRBV7-6	TRBD1	NA	TRBJ1-4	TGTGCCAGCAGCTTTATGACAGGGCTCAATGAAAAACTGTTTTTT	CASSFMTGLNEKLFF
TRBV7-2	NA	few	TRBJ2-7	TGTGCCAGCAGCTTAGACAGGCCAAGCTCCTACGAGCAGTACTTC	CASSLDRPSSYEQYF
TRBV5-6	NA	few	TRBJ1-2	TGTGCCAGCAGCTTCGGCACCTTCGGAGCCTATGGCTACACCTTC	CASSFGTFGAYGYTF
TRBV20-1	NA	NA	TRBJ2-5	TGCAGTGCTAGAGATTCATCGCCCTACGGGCAGTACTTC	CSARDSSPYGQYF
TRBV29-1	NA	many	TRBJ2-5	TGCAGCGTTGACGGGGAGACCCAGTACTTC	CSVDGETQYF
TRBV9	TRBD1	few	TRBJ2-7	TGTGCCAGCAGCTTGATGGACAGGGTTCCATCCTACGAGCAGTACTTC	CASSLMDRVPSYEQYF
TRBV7-2	TRBD2	NA	TRBJ2-1	TGTGCCAGCAGCACTAGCGGGGGATGGGGGGAGCAGTTCTTC	CASSTSGGWGEQFF
TRBV28	NA	NA	TRBJ1-6	TGTGCCAGCAGTGCAGGGAATTCACCCCTCCACTTT	CASSAGNSPLHF
TRBV2	NA	NA	TRBJ2-7	TGTGCCAGCCGGCGAGAGAGGGACGCAGCCTACGAGCAGTACTTC	CASRRERDAAYEQYF
TRBV20-1	NA	NA	TRBJ2-4	TGCAGTGCTAGATTGGGGGTGGGAAACATTCAGTACTTC	CSARLGVGNIQYF
TRBV3-1	NA	NA	TRBJ2-7	TGTGCCAGCAGCCAAGATCCCTACGAGCAGTACTTC	CASSQDPYEQYF
TRBV7-9	TRBD1	NA	TRBJ1-2	TGTGCCAGCAGCTCTGGGACAGGGGATGGATATGGCTACACCTTC	CASSSGTGDGYGYTF
TRBV4-1	TRBD2	few	TRBJ2-5	TGCGCCAGCAGCCAAGCGAGTACTAGCGGGGCAATAGAGACCCAGTACTTC	CASSQASTSGAIETQYF
TRBV11-3	NA	NA	TRBJ2-2	TGTGCCAGCAGCTTAGACATCGACACTCACACCGGGGAGCTGTTTTTT	CASSLDIDTHTGELFF
TRBV11-3	TRBD2	NA	TRBJ2-3	TGTGCCAGCAGCTTAGGTACTAGCGGGGGGCAGGATACGCAGTATTTT	CASSLGTSGGQDTQYF
TRBV7-6	NA	NA	TRBJ2-7	TGTGCCAGCAGCTTAGAGGACAGCTCCGTTTACGAGCAGTACTTC	CASSLEDSSVYEQYF
TRBV7-9	NA	few	TRBJ2-7	TGTGCCAGCAGCCCTGCGGGCAGCTCCTACAATGAGCAGTACTTC	CASSPAGSSYNEQYF
TRBV9	TRBD1	many	TRBJ2-3	TGTGCCAGCAGCGTAAGCCAGGGGGTCACAGATACGCAGTATTTT	CASSVSQGVTDTQYF
TRBV11-2	TRBD1	NA	TRBJ1-2	TGTGCCAGCAGGGATGGACAGGGAGATGGCTACACCTTC	CASRDGQGDGYTF
TRBV3-1	TRBD2	once	TRBJ2-3	TGTGCCAGCAGCCAAGAGGGACTAGCGGGGGGGACGCAGTATTTT	CASSQEGLAGGTQYF
TRBV5-1	TRBD2	many	TRBJ2-3	TGCGCCAGCAGCTTGGCACGGGGGGAGCGAACGCCAGATACGCAGTATTTT	CASSLARGERTPDTQYF
TRBV12-3/TRBV12-4	TRBD1	few	TRBJ2-7	TGTGCCAGCAGTTTACAGGCTGGACAGGGGATGAAGTACTTC	CASSLQAGQGMKYF
TRBV18	NA	NA	TRBJ2-7	TGTGCCAGCTCCCTCGCTAGCCGCTCCTACGAGCAGTACTTC	CASSLASRSYEQYF
TRBV19	NA	NA	TRBJ2-3	TGTGCCAGTAGTCCCCAAGGGGGTTTTACGCAGTATTTT	CASSPQGGFTQYF
TRBV14	NA	NA	TRBJ2-7	TGTGCCAGCAGCCAGAGGGTTGGGTCCTACGAGCAGTACTTC	CASSQRVGSYEQYF
TRBV7-8	TRBD1	NA	TRBJ1-1	TGTGCCAGCAGCGCCGGGACAGGGGGCGCCGGTATGGCTTTCTTT	CASSAGTGGAGMAFF
TRBV7-2	NA	many	TRBJ2-7	TGTGCCAGCAGCTCGGGACCTGAAGGAGAGCAGTACTTC	CASSSGPEGEQYF
TRBV5-1	NA	few	TRBJ2-1	TGCGCCAGCAGGTCCGATGGTGAGCAGTTCTTC	CASRSDGEQFF
TRBV15	NA	few	TRBJ2-7	TGTGCCACCAGCCCATCAGAGGGGGGCTCCAAGCAGTACTTC	CATSPSEGGSKQYF
TRBV29-1	NA	many	TRBJ2-1	TGCAGCGTCGCTGACAGGTTAGATGAGCAGTTCTTC	CSVADRLDEQFF
TRBV10-2	NA	NA	TRBJ2-1	TGCGCCAGCAGTGAGTCGTCATCCCTCTACGAGCAGTTCTTC	CASSESSSLYEQFF
TRBV19	NA	NA	TRBJ1-1	TGTGCCAGTAGTCTACAGACAGGATGGAACACTGAAGCTTTCTTT	CASSLQTGWNTEAFF
TRBV15	NA	few	TRBJ2-7	TGTGCCACCAGCGAGGCTGAGAGGGCCCGGGCCTACGAGCAGTACTTC	CATSEAERARAYEQYF
TRBV6-5	NA	once	TRBJ1-1	TGTGCCAGCAGTTCCTTAGGGGGGCGGAACACTGAAGCTTTCTTT	CASSSLGGRNTEAFF
TRBV18	TRBD1	few	TRBJ2-1	TGTGCCAGCTCACGTAACCGGGACAGAAACTACAATGAGCAGTTCTTC	CASSRNRDRNYNEQFF
TRBV9	NA	few	TRBJ2-5	TGTGCCAGCAGCGTAGGCCGGGGGGCGGGGGAGACCCAGTACTTC	CASSVGRGAGETQYF
TRBV15	TRBD2	once	TRBJ2-3	TGTGCCACCAGCAGGGGGGCGGGGGGCCGCACAGATACGCAGTATTTT	CATSRGAGGRTDTQYF
TRBV30	NA	NA	TRBJ1-4	TGTGCCTGGAGTGTAAGCCGGGATGAAAAACTGTTTTTT	CAWSVSRDEKLFF
TRBV6-5	TRBD1	few	TRBJ1-1	TGTGCCAGCAGGAGGGGGCTTAACACTGAAGCTTTCTTT	CASRRGLNTEAFF
TRBV7-3	TRBD2	many	TRBJ2-5	TGTGCCAGCAGCCCCGGGACTAGCGGGGAACAAGAGACCCAGTACTTC	CASSPGTSGEQETQYF
TRBV28	TRBD1	NA	TRBJ2-1	TGTGCCAGCAGTCAAACTCGGACAGGTAACTCCTACAATGAGCAGTTCTTC	CASSQTRTGNSYNEQFF
TRBV5-1	TRBD1	few	TRBJ1-2	TGCGCCAGCAGCTACGGACAGGGTTCTTGGTATGGCTACACCTTC	CASSYGQGSWYGYTF
TRBV7-9	NA	NA	TRBJ2-5	TGTGCCAGCAGCCTTACCCCAGGGTTGGAGACCCAGTACTTC	CASSLTPGLETQYF
TRBV20-1	TRBD1	NA	TRBJ1-5	TGCAGTGCTGCCTGGGACAGGATGCCTAGCAATCAGCCCCAGCATTTT	CSAAWDRMPSNQPQHF
TRBV12-3/TRBV12-4	NA	NA	TRBJ1-1	TGTGCCAGCGCAGCCTCCCGTAGAAGAGGCTGGAACACTGAAGCTTTCTTT	CASAASRRRGWNTEAFF
TRBV20-1	NA	NA	TRBJ2-7	TGCAGTGCTAGAGATCCTCAAGTGAGGACGGGGCACTACGAGCAGTACTTC	CSARDPQVRTGHYEQYF
TRBV4-1	NA	NA	TRBJ1-5	TGCGCCAGCAGCCAAGACGGCTCGGTCTATAGCAATCAGCCCCAGCATTTT	CASSQDGSVYSNQPQHF
TRBV20-1	TRBD1	many	TRBJ1-1	TGCAGTGCTTCAGGGGGGAACACTGAAGCTTTCTTT	CSASGGNTEAFF
TRBV7-2	TRBD2	NA	TRBJ2-7	TGTGCCAGCAGCTACAGCGGGGGCGTACCCTACGAGCAGTACTTC	CASSYSGGVPYEQYF
TRBV6-5	TRBD2	NA	TRBJ2-1	TGTGCCAGCAGCTTGACTAGCGGGGGGGTAAGATCGTTCTTC	CASSLTSGGVRSFF
TRBV5-1	TRBD2	few	TRBJ2-1	TGCGCCAGCAGCGCGGGACTAGCGGGGGGACGGAGCTCCTACAATGAGCAGTTCTTC	CASSAGLAGGRSSYNEQFF